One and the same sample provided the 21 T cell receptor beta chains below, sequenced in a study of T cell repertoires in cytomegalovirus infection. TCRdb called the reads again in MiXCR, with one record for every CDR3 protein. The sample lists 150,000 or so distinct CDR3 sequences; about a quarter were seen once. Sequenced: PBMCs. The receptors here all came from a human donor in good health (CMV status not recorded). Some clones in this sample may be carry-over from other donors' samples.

Here the CDR3 reads CSVEMGLANTEAFF. Written as DNA, the CDR3 is TGCAGCGTGGAGATGGGGCTAGCGAACACTGAAGCTTTCTTT. The gene calls are TRBV29-1 and TRBJ1-1; maybe TRBD1 (5 bases). V shed 6 bases and J shed 1 base, with 15 bases lying between them. This CDR3 comprises 14 residues. Germline V gene data show CDR1 as SQVTM and CDR2 as ANQGSEA. Full variable domain (rest looked up from reference TRBV29-1 and TRBJ1-1): SAVISQKPSRDICQRGTSLTIQCQVDSQVTMMFWYRQQPGQSLTLIATANQGSEATYESGFVIDKFPISRPNLTFSTLTVSNMSPEDSSIYLCSVEMGLANTEAFFGQGTRLTVV.

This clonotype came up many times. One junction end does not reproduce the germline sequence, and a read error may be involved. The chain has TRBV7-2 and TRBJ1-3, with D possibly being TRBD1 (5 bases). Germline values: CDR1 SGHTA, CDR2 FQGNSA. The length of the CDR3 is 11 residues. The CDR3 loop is CASSQGAGLDF. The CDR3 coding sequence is TGTGCCAGCAGCCAGGGCGCAGGGCTCGATTTT.

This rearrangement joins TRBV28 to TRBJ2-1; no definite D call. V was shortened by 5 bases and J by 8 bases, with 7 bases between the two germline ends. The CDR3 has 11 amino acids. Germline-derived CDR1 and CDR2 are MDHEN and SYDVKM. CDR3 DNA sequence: TGTGCCAGCAGTCCCCTCGATGAGCAGTTCTTC. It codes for CASSPLDEQFF.

CDR3 DNA sequence: TGCGCCAGCAGCCAAGATACTGGGAACACTGAAGCTTTCTTT. This translates into CASSQDTGNTEAFF. The chain employs TRBV4-1 and TRBJ1-1, with no clear D. This CDR3 contains 14 residues. V was trimmed by 0 bases and J by 1 base, leaving 6 bases between them. CDR1 is MGHRA, CDR2 YSYEKL, per germline.

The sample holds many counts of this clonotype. CDR3 bases: TGTGCCAGCAGCTTACTACTAGCGGAAACCTACGAGCAGTACTTC. Translated: CASSLLLAETYEQYF. V is TRBV7-2 and J is TRBJ2-7; 8 positions agree with TRBD2. CDR1 is SGHTA and CDR2 is FQGNSA in the germline V gene. The CDR3 is made up of 15 amino acids. V shed 2 bases and J 2 bases; nucleotides not matched to a gene: 5.

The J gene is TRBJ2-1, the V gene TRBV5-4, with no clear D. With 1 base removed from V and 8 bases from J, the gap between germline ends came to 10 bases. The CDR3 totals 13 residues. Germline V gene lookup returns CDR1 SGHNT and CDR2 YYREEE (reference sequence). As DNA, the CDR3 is TGTGCCAGCAGCTTGCCTAGATCGGATGAGCAGTTCTTC. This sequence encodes CASSLPRSDEQFF.

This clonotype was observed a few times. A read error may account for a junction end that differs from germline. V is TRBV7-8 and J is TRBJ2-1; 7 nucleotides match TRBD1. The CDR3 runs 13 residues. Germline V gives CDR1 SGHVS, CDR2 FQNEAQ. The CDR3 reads CVSSPDRPNEQFF. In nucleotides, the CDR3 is TGTGTCAGCAGCCCGGACAGGCCCAATGAGCAGTTCTTC.

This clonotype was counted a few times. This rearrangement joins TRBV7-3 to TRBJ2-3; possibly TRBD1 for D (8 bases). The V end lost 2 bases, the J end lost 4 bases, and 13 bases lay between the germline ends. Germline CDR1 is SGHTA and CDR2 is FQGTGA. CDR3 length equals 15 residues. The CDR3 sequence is CASSLEQGGADTQYF. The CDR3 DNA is TGTGCCAGCAGCTTAGAACAGGGGGGGGCAGATACGCAGTATTTT. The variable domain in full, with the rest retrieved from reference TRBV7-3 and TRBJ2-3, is GAGVSQTPSNKVTEKGKYVELRCDPISGHTALYWYRQSLGQGPEFLIYFQGTGAADDSGLPNDRFFAVRPEGSVSTLKIQRTERGDSAVYLCASSLEQGGADTQYFGPGTRLTVL.

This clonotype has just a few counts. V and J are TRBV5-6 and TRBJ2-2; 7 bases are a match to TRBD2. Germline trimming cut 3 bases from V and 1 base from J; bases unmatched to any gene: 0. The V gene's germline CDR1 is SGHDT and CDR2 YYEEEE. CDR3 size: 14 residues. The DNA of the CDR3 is TGTGCCAGCAGCTGGACTAGGAACACCGGGGAGCTGTTTTTT. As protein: CASSWTRNTGELFF.

The CDR3: CASSLEDKQISYEQYF. DNA of the CDR3: TGCGCCAGCAGCTTGGAGGACAAACAAATTTCCTACGAGCAGTACTTC. V usage is TRBV5-1 and J usage is TRBJ2-7; D is possibly TRBD1 (5 bases). CDR3 size: 16 residues. Germline V gene sequence: CDR1 SGHRS, CDR2 YFSETQ. V shed 0 bases and J shed 1 base, with 14 bases lying between them.

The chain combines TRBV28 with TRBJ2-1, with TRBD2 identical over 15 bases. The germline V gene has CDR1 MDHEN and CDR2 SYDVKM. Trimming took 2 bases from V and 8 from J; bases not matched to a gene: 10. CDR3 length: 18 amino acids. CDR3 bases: TGTGCCAGCAGTTTAATCGGACTAGCGGGGGGGCCGAGGGATGAGCAGTTCTTC. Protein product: CASSLIGLAGGPRDEQFF.

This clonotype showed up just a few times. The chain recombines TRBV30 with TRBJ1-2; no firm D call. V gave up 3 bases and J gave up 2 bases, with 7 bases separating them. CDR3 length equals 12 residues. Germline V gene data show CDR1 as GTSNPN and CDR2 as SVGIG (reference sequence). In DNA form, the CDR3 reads TGTGCCTGGAGCGGGCAGAACTATGGCTACACCTTC. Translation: CAWSGQNYGYTF.

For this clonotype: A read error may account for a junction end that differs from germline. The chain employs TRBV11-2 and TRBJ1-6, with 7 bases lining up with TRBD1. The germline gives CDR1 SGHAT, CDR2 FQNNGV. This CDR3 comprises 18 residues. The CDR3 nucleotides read TGTGCCAGCAGCCGGCCGGGACAGACCTTCTCCTATAATACACCCCTCCACTTT. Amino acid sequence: CASSRPGQTFSYNTPLHF.

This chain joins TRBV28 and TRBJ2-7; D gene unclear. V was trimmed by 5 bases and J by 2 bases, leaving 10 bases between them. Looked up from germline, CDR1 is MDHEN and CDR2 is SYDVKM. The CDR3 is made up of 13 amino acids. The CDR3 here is CASSPSVTYEQYF. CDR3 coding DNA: TGTGCCAGCAGTCCGTCAGTTACCTACGAGCAGTACTTC. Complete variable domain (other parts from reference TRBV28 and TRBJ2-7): DVKVTQSSRYLVKRTGEKVFLECVQDMDHENMFWYRQDPGLGLRLIYFSYDVKMKEKGDIPEGYSVSREKKERFSLILESASTNQTSMYLCASSPSVTYEQYFGPGTRLTVT.

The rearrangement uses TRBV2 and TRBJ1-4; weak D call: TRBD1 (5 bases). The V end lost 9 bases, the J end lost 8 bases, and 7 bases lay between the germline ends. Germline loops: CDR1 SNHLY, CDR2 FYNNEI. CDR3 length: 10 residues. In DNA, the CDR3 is TGTGCCAGTGGGGGAGAAAAACTGTTTTTT. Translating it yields CASGGEKLFF.

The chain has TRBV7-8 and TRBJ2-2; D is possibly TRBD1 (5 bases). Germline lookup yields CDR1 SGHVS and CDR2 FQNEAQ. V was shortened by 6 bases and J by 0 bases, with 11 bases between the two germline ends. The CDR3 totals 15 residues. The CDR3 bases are TGTGCCAGCAGACAGCGACAGACGAACACCGGGGAGCTGTTTTTT. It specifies CASRQRQTNTGELFF.

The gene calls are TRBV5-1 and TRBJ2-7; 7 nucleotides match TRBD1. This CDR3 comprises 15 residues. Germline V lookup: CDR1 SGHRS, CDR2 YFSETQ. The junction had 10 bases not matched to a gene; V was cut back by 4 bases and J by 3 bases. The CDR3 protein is CASSRPGQDFYEQYF. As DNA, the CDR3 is TGCGCCAGCAGCCGACCAGGACAGGATTTCTACGAGCAGTACTTC.

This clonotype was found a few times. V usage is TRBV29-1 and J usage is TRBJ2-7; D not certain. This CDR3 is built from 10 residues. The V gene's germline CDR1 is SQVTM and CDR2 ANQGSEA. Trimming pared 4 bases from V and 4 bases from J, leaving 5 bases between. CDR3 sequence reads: CSVVGYEQYF. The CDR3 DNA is TGCAGCGTTGTCGGGTACGAGCAGTACTTC.

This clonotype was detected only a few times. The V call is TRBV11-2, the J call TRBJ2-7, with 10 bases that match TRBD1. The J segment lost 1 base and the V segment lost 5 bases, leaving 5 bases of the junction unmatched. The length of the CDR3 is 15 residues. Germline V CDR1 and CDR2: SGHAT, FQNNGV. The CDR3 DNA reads TGTGCCAGCAGCAAGGGGGGACAGGGGTCCTACGAGCAGTACTTC. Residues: CASSKGGQGSYEQYF. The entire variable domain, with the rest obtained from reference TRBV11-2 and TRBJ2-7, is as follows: EAGVAQSPRYKIIEKRQSVAFWCNPISGHATLYWYQQILGQGPKLLIQFQNNGVVDDSQLPKDRFSAERLKGVDSTLKIQPAKLEDSAVYLCASSKGGQGSYEQYFGPGTRLTVT.

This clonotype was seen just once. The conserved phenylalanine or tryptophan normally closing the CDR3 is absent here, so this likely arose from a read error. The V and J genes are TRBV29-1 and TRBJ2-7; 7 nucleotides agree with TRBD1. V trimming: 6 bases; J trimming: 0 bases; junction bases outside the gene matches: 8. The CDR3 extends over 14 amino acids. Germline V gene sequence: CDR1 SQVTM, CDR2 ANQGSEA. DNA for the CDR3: TGCAGCGTCTCCGGGACAGTCTACTCCTACGAGCAGTACTAC. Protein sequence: CSVSGTVYSYEQYY.

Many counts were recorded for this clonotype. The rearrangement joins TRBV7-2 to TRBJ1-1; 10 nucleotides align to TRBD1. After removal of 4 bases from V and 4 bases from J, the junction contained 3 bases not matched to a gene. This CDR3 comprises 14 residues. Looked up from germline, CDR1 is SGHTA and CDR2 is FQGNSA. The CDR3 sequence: CASSSGTGATEAFF. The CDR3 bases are TGTGCCAGCAGCTCCGGGACAGGGGCCACTGAAGCTTTCTTT.